The T cell receptor (beta chain) under discussion was sequenced for a study of T cell responses to AZD1222 COVID-19 vaccine. Study-level findings and limits: Vaccine-associated CD4 TCRs spanned spike, dominant at 160-218 and 743-854.

A word on this clone: Its cognate antigen is unknown.

Only in-frame clones appear in the TCRdb table, and some are missing; sequencing was by immunoSEQ multiplex PCR. The profile covers about 120,000 clones, with around 91% appearing a single time and about 1.6% taken by the ten largest. The V end lost 4 bases, the J end lost 2 bases, and 5 bases lay between the germline ends. The germline gives CDR1 SQVTM, CDR2 ANQGSEA. This CDR3 has 11 residues. Sequenced material: peripheral blood, taken 28 days after the second AZD1222 dose. The chain has TRBV29-1 and TRBJ1-1; D is undetermined. This sequence was found in an adult who received the AZD1222 COVID-19 vaccine. This CDR3 is CSVVHNTEAFF. CDR3 in DNA: TGCAGCGTTGTTCATAACACTGAAGCTTTCTTT.